One and the same sample provided the 16 T cell receptor beta chains below, sequenced in a study of blood T cells in healthy people across ages. Sample-barcoded 5' priming and a J-beta primer mix drove a second PCR of 7 to 11 cycles. TCRdb analysed the 5' RACE reads with MiXCR anew, one entry per CDR3 protein. Of over 550,000 distinct CDR3 sequences in the sample, about 30% were seen once. What was sequenced was blood. The origin of the receptors is a woman aged 80 or older in good health.

On this clonotype: The junction departs from germline at one end; a sequencing error may be responsible. The V call is TRBV20-1, the J call TRBJ2-3; 13 bases are shared with TRBD2. This CDR3 comprises 15 residues. The germline CDR1 and CDR2 sequences are DFQATT and SNEGSKA (reference sequence). The CDR3 here is CSAELAGGAADTPYF. CDR3 in DNA: TGCAGTGCAGAACTAGCGGGGGGGGCAGCAGATACGCCGTATTTT.

The table lists this clonotype with a few counts. It may be a read error: a sequence one base away is much more abundant. This rearrangement joins TRBV20-1 to TRBJ2-5; 7 bases are shared with TRBD1. This CDR3 has 14 amino acids. V lost 5 bases and J lost 11; bases outside the gene matches: 17. In germline, CDR1 is DFQATT, CDR2 SNEGSKA (reference sequence). CDR3 coding DNA: TGCAGTGCTTACACAGGGACAGCCAACAATGAGCAGTACTTC. Translated: CSAYTGTANNEQYF.

J is TRBJ2-3 and V is TRBV12-2; the table assigns TRBD2, which was not confirmed against the DNA. TRBV12-2 is a known pseudogene. The CDR3 has 17 residues. The CDR3 DNA reads as TGTGCAAGTCGCTTAGCCGGACTAGCGGGGGTAACAGATACGCAGTATTTT. Translated, it gives CASRLAGLAGVTDTQYF.

Comments on this clonotype: Since a much larger clone is just one base distant, this may be a read error. The chain uses TRBV2 and TRBJ2-3; 10 nucleotides line up with TRBD2. This CDR3 is built from 15 residues. Germline CDR1 is SNHLY and CDR2 is FYNNEI. The chain's CDR3 is CAGSEVAGGSGTQYF. CDR3 nucleotide sequence: TGTGCCGGCAGTGAAGTAGCGGGGGGCTCAGGTACGCAGTATTTT.

V gene TRBV10-3 combines with J gene TRBJ2-3; TRBD2 matches 11 bases. Unmatched junction bases numbered 7, after V lost 7 bases and J lost 1 base. The CDR3 covers 16 residues. From germline, CDR1 is ENHRY and CDR2 SYGVKD. CDR3 nucleotides: TGTGCCATCACGGGGGAACTAGCGGGGGGCACAGATACGCAGTATTTT. As protein: CAITGELAGGTDTQYF.

Ten or more counts support this clonotype. The chain joins TRBV12-3 or TRBV12-4 to TRBJ2-7; possible D gene TRBD1, 5 bases. The CDR3 contains 13 residues. V was clipped by 6 bases and J by 3 bases, with 12 bases between them. CDR3 amino acids: CASRVHQGYEQYF. Written as DNA, the CDR3 is TGTGCCAGCAGGGTTCACCAGGGCTACGAGCAGTACTTC.

Notes on this clonotype: A much larger clone lies one base from this, so it may be a read error. The CDR3 region is CASSLTSNLGGRATNVKLFF. CDR3 sequence (DNA): TGTGCCAGCAGCTTAACTTCAAATTTAGGCGGACGAGCAACTAATGTAAAACTGTTTTTT. The chain has TRBV7-6 and TRBJ1-4; no firm D call. The CDR3 sequence is 20 residues long. Germline V gene data show CDR1 as SGHVS and CDR2 as FNYEAQ.

This clonotype was seen repeatedly, ten times or more. The chain has TRBV9 and TRBJ1-1, with TRBD1 as a possible D gene (5 bases). The CDR3 has 14 amino acids. The V gene's germline CDR1 is SGDLS and CDR2 YYNGEE. Trimming removed 0 bases from V and 5 bases from J, with 11 bases in between. The CDR3 DNA follows: TGTGCCAGCAGCGTAGGGGACGGAGATACTGAAGCTTTCTTT. Amino acids: CASSVGDGDTEAFF.

The sample holds many counts of this clonotype. The rearrangement joins TRBV20-1 to TRBJ2-7; D call uncertain. This CDR3 has 15 amino acids. The V gene lost 0 bases and the J gene lost 3 bases, with 15 bases spanning the gap. Germline lookup yields CDR1 DFQATT and CDR2 SNEGSKA (reference sequence). This chain's CDR3 is CSARDSLRAVYEQYF. The CDR3 DNA reads as TGCAGTGCTAGAGATTCCTTACGGGCCGTCTACGAGCAGTACTTC.

Details on this clonotype: Being one base from a much bigger clone, this may be a read error. V usage is TRBV15 and J usage is TRBJ2-7; possibly TRBD1 or TRBD2 for D (6 bases each). V was shortened by 1 base and J by 5 bases, with 9 bases between the two germline ends. The CDR3 runs 13 residues. The V gene's germline CDR1 is LNHNV and CDR2 YYDKDF (reference sequence). The CDR3 DNA is TGTGCCACCAGCAGAGTCGGGGGCCACGAGCAGTACTTC. This translates into CATSRVGGHEQYF.

The J gene is TRBJ1-1, the V gene TRBV2, with D perhaps matching TRBD1 (6 bases). Per the germline V gene, CDR1 is SNHLY and CDR2 is FYNNEI. This CDR3 has 13 amino acids. This CDR3 is CIGGPGANTEAFF. The CDR3 DNA is TGTATCGGGGGCCCGGGGGCGAACACTGAAGCTTTCTTT.

This clonotype has just a few counts. The gene calls are TRBV7-8 and TRBJ1-2; no reliable D call. CDR1 is SGHVS, CDR2 FQNEAQ, per germline. The CDR3 has 13 amino acids. Trimming took off 4 bases at V and 6 bases at J, with 12 bases between the two ends. Written as DNA, the CDR3 is TGTGCCAGCAGCTACCGACAAGCGCATGGCTACACCTTC. Its protein product is CASSYRQAHGYTF.

This clonotype was seen a handful of times. Possible read error: a much larger clone is one base away. The chain uses TRBV28 and TRBJ1-4; 8 bases match TRBD1. CDR1 is MDHEN and CDR2 is SYDVKM in the germline V gene. The CDR3 contains 19 residues. V gave up 4 bases and J gave up 6 bases; unmatched junction bases: 19. CDR3 DNA sequence: TGTGCCAGCAGTTCCATTGGACAGGGTTATACCTATGGCGATGAAAAACTGTTTTTT. Its translation: CASSSIGQGYTYGDEKLFF.

The sample holds one count of this clonotype. This chain links TRBV4-3 with TRBJ1-2, with D perhaps TRBD1 (5 bases). The CDR3 sequence is 16 residues long. Trimming shortened V by 0 bases and J by 4 bases, and 15 bases separated the two germline ends. The germline CDR1 and CDR2 sequences are LGHNA and YSLEER. CDR3 DNA sequence: TGCGCCAGCAGCCAAGAGGCAGGGCCTGACTCCTATGGCTACACCTTC. Amino acid sequence: CASSQEAGPDSYGYTF.

The J gene is TRBJ1-3, the V gene TRBV6-1; 7 bases are shared with TRBD1. This CDR3 spans 14 amino acids. Per germline, CDR1 MNHNS and CDR2 SASEGT. The V and J ends lost 6 bases and 4 bases, in that order; junction bases with no gene match: 6. The CDR3 protein is CASRIDRAGNTIYF. The CDR3 region has the DNA TGTGCCAGCAGGATCGACAGGGCCGGAAACACCATATATTTT.

This clonotype was recorded at least ten times. The chain is built from TRBV12-3 or TRBV12-4 and TRBJ2-7, with D uncertain. CDR3 size: 12 residues. V lost 2 bases and J lost 5, with 7 bases in between. CDR3 amino acids: CASSLSRDEQYF. CDR3 bases: TGTGCCAGCAGTTTATCAAGGGACGAGCAGTACTTC.